The text below deals with one T cell receptor (beta chain). Germline values: CDR1 SSHAT, CDR2 FNYEAQ (reference sequence). The V gene lost 5 bases and the J gene lost 3 bases, with 11 bases spanning the gap. CDR3 length: 13 residues. The sample belongs to a study of T cells after posttransplantation cyclophosphamide. The table came from immunoSEQ multiplex PCR; TCRdb's copy has only in-frame clones and leaves some out. The sample records about 53,000 clones, 70% to 90% being singletons. What was sequenced was PBMCs. The chain couples TRBV7-7 to TRBJ2-7; D ambiguous. This TCR was sampled from a man aged 25 to 45 with a blood cancer, CMV-positive, and with a related stem cell donor. CDR3 bases: TGTGCCAGCAGCCCCCTCCTTAGCTACGAGCAGTACTTC. This translates into CASSPLLSYEQYF. Full variable domain (outside the CDR3, taken from reference TRBV7-7 and TRBJ2-7): GAGVSQSPRYKVTKRGQDVTLRCDPISSHATLYWYQQALGQGPEFLTYFNYEAQPDKSGLPSDRFSAERPEGSISTLTIQRTEQRDSAMYRCASSPLLSYEQYFGPGTRLTVT.